What follows describes a single T cell receptor beta chain. Its antigen is not identified. The germline V and J ends were trimmed by 1 base and 2 bases, with 5 bases remaining between them. CDR1 is SGHTA and CDR2 is FQGTGA in the germline V gene. This CDR3 is built from 13 residues. The data belong to a study of cytomegalovirus exposure and HLA in healthy donors. As for the study in general: Among 350 to 500 genotyped donors, about 80% fell in the Caucasian-associated ancestry cluster. Findings and limits, study-wide: Donors belonging to an Asian-associated ancestry cluster reportedly showed fewer N-insertions in productive TCRs than the roughly 700-donor mean, according to what a later analysis found. Presence/absence analyses assumed roughly uniform sequencing depth across donors.

13 Jbeta primers and 60 Vbeta primers were used for the PCR. TCRdb's table, derived via immunoSEQ multiplex PCR, lists solely in-frame clones and lacks some. The sample includes some 170,000 clones, roughly 80% of them seen just once. The source of this sequence is a man aged 40-49 years in good health and CMV-seronegative. Sequencing was done on a sample of PBMCs. The gene calls are TRBV7-3 and TRBJ2-5, with D tentatively TRBD1 (5 bases). CDR3 region: CASSLRTQETQYF. The CDR3, as DNA: TGTGCCAGCAGCTTAAGGACACAAGAGACCCAGTACTTC.